These T cell receptor beta chains were read from a single sample in a study of control samples from healthy donors and cancer patients. Method: immunoSEQ multiplex PCR; TCRdb's copy keeps in-frame clones and lacks some. The sample gives 60,000 to 65,000 clones, roughly 85% of which show up once; roughly 6% is in the top ten. The specimen sequenced was blood. Receptors originate from a man in his forties in good health. Each CDR3 is given with its conserved first and last residue. The D gene is left open where the match is weak. Clone size is shown for a subset of rows, as once, few, many or a class of expanded clone.

>TRBJ1-1|-|-|TRBV18
CASSPPARDTEAFF
TGTGCCAGCTCACCACCGGCCAGGGACACTGAAGCTTTCTTT
>TRBJ2-1|TRBD2|-|TRBV5-1
CASSLWPSGPSSYNEQFF
TGCGCCAGCAGCTTGTGGCCTAGCGGGCCAAGCTCCTACAATGAGCAGTTCTTC
>TRBJ2-3|TRBD1|once|TRBV18
CASSPDRGSTDTQYF
TGTGCCAGCTCACCAGACAGGGGAAGCACAGATACGCAGTATTTT
>TRBJ2-1|TRBD1|-|TRBV27
CASSLRGQVNEQFF
TGTGCCAGCAGTTTGAGGGGACAGGTAAATGAGCAGTTCTTC
>TRBJ2-2|-|-|TRBV5-6
CASSLLGGPTGELFF
TGTGCCAGCAGCTTGCTCGGAGGGCCCACCGGGGAGCTGTTTTTT
>TRBJ2-7|-|-|TRBV20-1
CSAPQFGEQYF
TGCAGTGCTCCACAGTTCGGTGAGCAGTACTTC
>TRBJ2-5|TRBD1|-|TRBV28
CASSYRGGPGPETQYF
TGTGCCAGCAGTTACCGAGGGGGCCCAGGTCCCGAGACCCAGTACTTC
>TRBJ2-1|-|-|TRBV5-1
CASSFRWTVALKVQQFF
TGCGCCAGCAGCTTCCGATGGACTGTTGCCTTGAAGGTCCAGCAGTTCTTC
>TRBJ2-1|-|-|TRBV3-1/TRBV3-2
CASSPHGTNEQFF
TGTGCCAGCAGCCCCCATGGAACCAATGAGCAGTTCTTC
>TRBJ1-4|TRBD1|-|TRBV3-1/TRBV3-2
CASSHRTGVNEKLFF
TGTGCCAGCAGCCATCGGACAGGGGTAAATGAAAAACTGTTTTTT
>TRBJ1-1|-|-|TRBV7-2
CASRSQNTEAFF
TGTGCCAGCAGGTCTCAGAACACTGAAGCTTTCTTT
>TRBJ2-7|-|-|TRBV5-4
CALNQDVGSYEQYF
TGTGCCCTCAACCAGGACGTCGGTTCCTACGAGCAGTACTTC
>TRBJ2-5|-|-|TRBV4-3
CASSQVWGHGETQYF
TGCGCCAGCAGCCAAGTGTGGGGCCACGGGGAGACCCAGTACTTC
>TRBJ2-7|TRBD2|-|TRBV19
CASSIGGTSREHEQYF
TGTGCCAGTAGTATAGGCGGGACTAGCCGGGAACACGAGCAGTACTTC
>TRBJ1-4|-|-|TRBV18
CASSPGRNEKLFF
TGTGCCAGCTCGCCGGGACGGAATGAAAAACTGTTTTTT
>TRBJ1-6|-|once|TRBV13
CATVVFSYNSPLHF
TGTGCTACAGTGGTTTTCTCCTATAATTCACCCCTCCACTTT
>TRBJ1-1|-|-|TRBV27
CASSLQGGRTEAFF
TGTGCCAGCAGTTTACAGGGAGGTCGAACTGAAGCTTTCTTT
>TRBJ1-4|-|-|TRBV5-1
CASSLLSGGEKLFF
TGCGCCAGCAGCTTGCTATCCGGGGGTGAAAAACTGTTTTTT
>TRBJ2-3|-|-|TRBV9
CASSVPLGFGTDTQYF
TGTGCCAGCAGCGTCCCACTGGGTTTCGGCACAGATACGCAGTATTTT
>TRBJ1-1|-|-|TRBV6-6
CASSYADRNTEAFF
TGTGCCAGCAGTTACGCGGACAGGAACACTGAAGCTTTCTTT
>TRBJ2-7|-|-|TRBV25-1
CASSEYGGTYEQYF
TGTGCCAGCAGTGAATACGGCGGGACCTACGAGCAGTACTTC
>TRBJ2-1|-|-|TRBV29-1
CSVGAVDEQFF
TGCAGCGTTGGGGCCGTGGATGAGCAGTTCTTC
>TRBJ1-4|-|-|TRBV19
CASSPRGGANEKLFF
TGTGCCAGTAGTCCGCGGGGGGGTGCTAATGAAAAACTGTTTTTT
>TRBJ2-2|-|-|TRBV19
CASSIYAGITGELFF
TGTGCCAGTAGTATTTACGCAGGGATCACCGGGGAGCTGTTTTTT
>TRBJ1-2|-|-|TRBV18
CASSPQQGGGGYTF
TGTGCCAGCTCACCCCAGCAGGGTGGCGGGGGCTACACCTTC
>TRBJ1-5|-|medium-sized|TRBV7-9
CASSTQGNGVQPQHF
TGTGCCAGCAGCACCCAGGGGAACGGCGTTCAGCCCCAGCATTTT
>TRBJ2-3|-|few|TRBV9
CASSVGDTQYF
TGTGCCAGCAGCGTAGGGGATACGCAGTATTTT
>TRBJ2-6|-|-|TRBV7-3
CASSLSAGAGANVLTF
TGTGCCAGCAGCTTAAGTGCCGGGGCTGGGGCCAACGTCCTGACTTTC
>TRBJ2-5|TRBD1|-|TRBV7-2
CASSSQGVGETQYF
TGTGCCAGCAGCTCACAGGGGGTCGGGGAGACCCAGTACTTC
>TRBJ2-7|-|-|TRBV2
CASSAPGDGYEQYF
TGTGCCAGCAGTGCACCTGGAGATGGGTACGAGCAGTACTTC
>TRBJ1-3|-|medium-sized|TRBV7-9
CASSLVEGRISGNTIYF
TGTGCCAGCAGCTTAGTGGAGGGGAGGATTTCTGGAAACACCATATATTTT
>TRBJ1-1|-|-|TRBV11-2
CASSLEGFSEAFF
TGTGCCAGCAGCTTAGAAGGGTTTTCTGAAGCTTTCTTT
>TRBJ2-3|TRBD2|-|TRBV28
CASSLFCGRRTSGTYSTDTQYF
TGTGCCAGCAGTTTATTTTGCGGTAGGAGGACTAGCGGGACTTATAGCACAGATACGCAGTATTTT
>TRBJ2-5|TRBD2|-|TRBV13
CASSLGRGQETQYF
TGTGCCAGCAGCTTAGGGCGGGGGCAAGAGACCCAGTACTTC
>TRBJ2-1|-|-|TRBV7-2
CASSSRTTTTYNEQFF
TGTGCCAGCAGCTCCAGGACCACGACCACCTACAATGAGCAGTTCTTC
>TRBJ2-7|-|-|TRBV7-8
CASSPRRTSSYEQYF
TGTGCCAGCAGCCCGAGACGGACTTCCTCCTACGAGCAGTACTTC
>TRBJ1-2|-|-|TRBV6-5
CASSPDGGNYGYTF
TGTGCCAGCAGTCCGGACGGTGGAAACTATGGCTACACCTTC
>TRBJ2-3|TRBD2|-|TRBV18
CASSPGLAGGPGTDTQYF
TGTGCCAGCTCCCCGGGACTAGCGGGAGGGCCCGGCACAGATACGCAGTATTTT
>TRBJ1-3|TRBD1|-|TRBV2
CASSEGTGSGNTIYF
TGTGCCAGCAGTGAAGGGACAGGGTCCGGAAACACCATATATTTT
>TRBJ2-5|TRBD2|-|TRBV11-3
CASSLGTSEEETQYF
TGTGCCAGCAGCTTAGGGACTAGCGAAGAAGAGACCCAGTACTTC
>TRBJ2-3|TRBD1|once|TRBV13
CASSVLTGGNTQYF
TGTGCCAGCAGCGTCTTGACAGGGGGTAATACGCAGTATTTT
>TRBJ2-1|-|-|TRBV11-3
CASSFLLSSYNEQFF
TGTGCCAGCAGCTTTCTCTTGAGCTCCTACAATGAGCAGTTCTTC
>TRBJ1-1|-|-|TRBV5-5
CASTRLAEAFF
TGTGCCAGCACCAGGCTGGCTGAAGCTTTCTTT
>TRBJ2-5|-|once|TRBV18
CASSPQVEETQYF
TGTGCCAGCTCACCACAGGTAGAGGAGACCCAGTACTTC
>TRBJ1-5|-|-|TRBV30
CAWNVGGRNQPQHF
TGTGCCTGGAACGTTGGGGGTCGGAATCAGCCCCAGCATTTT
>TRBJ2-7|-|-|TRBV5-1
CASSTTTGPPFEQYF
TGCGCCAGCAGCACAACGACCGGGCCCCCCTTCGAGCAGTACTTC
>TRBJ1-1|-|once|TRBV7-2
CASSLHPQPNTEAFF
TGTGCCAGCAGCTTACATCCACAGCCGAACACTGAAGCTTTCTTT
>TRBJ1-1|-|-|TRBV28
CASSVGPNTEAFF
TGTGCCAGCAGTGTGGGACCGAACACTGAAGCTTTCTTT